Listed below are T cell receptor beta chains from one sample, sequenced in a study of blood T cells in healthy people across ages. TCRdb used MiXCR to reprocess the 5' RACE reads, holding one entry per CDR3 protein. The table shows about 1.4 million distinct CDR3 sequences, with 55% to 75% occurring only once. Sequences were obtained from blood. All receptors derive from a man aged 18 to 35 in good health. Each CDR3 is given with its conserved first and last residue. D genes are given only for firm matches. Part of the rows lack a size; the others show once, few, many or a class for expanded clones.

J: TRBJ2-7; size: few; D: TRBD2; V: TRBV29-1; DNA: TGCAGCGCCGGAGAGGGCGGGAGAGGTTCCTACGAGCAGTACTTC; CDR3: CSAGEGGRGSYEQYF
J: TRBJ1-6; size: NA; D: NA; V: TRBV20-1; DNA: TGCAGTGCTCCGATACTCGAAACGCTCTCCTATAATTCACCCCTCCACTTT; CDR3: CSAPILETLSYNSPLHF
J: TRBJ2-4; size: NA; D: NA; V: TRBV7-2; DNA: TGTGCCAGCAGCTCCGGGGTTCTAGGGAACATTCAGTACTTC; CDR3: CASSSGVLGNIQYF
J: TRBJ2-1; size: NA; D: NA; V: TRBV7-8; DNA: TGTGCCAGCGGCCCCCGAGCCCCTTACAATGAGCAGTTCTTC; CDR3: CASGPRAPYNEQFF
J: TRBJ1-5; size: once; D: NA; V: TRBV5-5; DNA: TGTGCCAGCAGCTCGGATAATAGCAATCAGCCCCAGCATTTT; CDR3: CASSSDNSNQPQHF
J: TRBJ1-1; size: NA; D: NA; V: TRBV18; DNA: TGTGCCAGCTCACCATCGGGCCGGCCGTTGAACACTGAAGCTTTCTTT; CDR3: CASSPSGRPLNTEAFF
J: TRBJ1-2; size: few; D: TRBD1; V: TRBV5-6; DNA: TGTGCCAGCAGCTGGGGACAGGGAGACACCTTC; CDR3: CASSWGQGDTF
J: TRBJ2-1; size: NA; D: NA; V: TRBV29-1; DNA: TGCAGCGTTGAAGATACTAGTTTTAATGAGCAGTTCTTC; CDR3: CSVEDTSFNEQFF
J: TRBJ2-5; size: NA; D: NA; V: TRBV24-1; DNA: TGTGCCACCAGTGGGGGGGGCCGCCAAGAGACCCAGTACTTC; CDR3: CATSGGGRQETQYF
J: TRBJ2-1; size: NA; D: NA; V: TRBV10-3; DNA: TGTGCCAGCGGCGGGGCAGGGGCCAACAATGAGCAGTTCTTC; CDR3: CASGGAGANNEQFF
J: TRBJ2-5; size: NA; D: TRBD1; V: TRBV10-3; DNA: TGTGCCATCAGGGGACAGGAACGGGGGCAAGAGACCCAGTACTTC; CDR3: CAIRGQERGQETQYF
J: TRBJ2-7; size: NA; D: NA; V: TRBV28; DNA: TGTGCCAGCAGTCCCCTCGGCAGGGAGGAACACGAGCAGTACTTC; CDR3: CASSPLGREEHEQYF
J: TRBJ2-4; size: few; D: NA; V: TRBV10-3; DNA: TGTGCCATCAGATTACAGGGCACAAAAAACATTCAGTACTTC; CDR3: CAIRLQGTKNIQYF
J: TRBJ2-7; size: NA; D: NA; V: TRBV12-3/TRBV12-4; DNA: TGTGCCAGCACCACCGGGGGATCCGAGCAGTACTTC; CDR3: CASTTGGSEQYF
J: TRBJ2-1; size: NA; D: NA; V: TRBV7-9; DNA: TGTGCCAGCAGCTTAGTAGGGCAGGGGAGGCGCAATGAGCAGTTCTTC; CDR3: CASSLVGQGRRNEQFF
J: TRBJ2-1; size: NA; D: TRBD1; V: TRBV4-1; DNA: TGCACCAGCAGCCAATATCACAGGGGGTTGGGATACAATGAGCAGTTCTTC; CDR3: CTSSQYHRGLGYNEQFF
J: TRBJ2-7; size: NA; D: NA; V: TRBV10-1; DNA: TGCGCCAGCAGCCGGGGCCAAACCCCCTACGAGCAGTACTTC; CDR3: CASSRGQTPYEQYF
J: TRBJ2-2; size: NA; D: NA; V: TRBV6-5; DNA: TGTGCCAGCAGTTTCCTTGGCGGGGAGCTGTTTTTT; CDR3: CASSFLGGELFF
J: TRBJ2-4; size: NA; D: NA; V: TRBV6-2/TRBV6-3; DNA: TGTGCCAGCAGTTATCCCCTTTTTAACAAAAACATTCAGTACTTC; CDR3: CASSYPLFNKNIQYF
J: TRBJ2-7; size: NA; D: NA; V: TRBV6-5; DNA: TGTGCCACCACAGGAGAAAGAACGTCTGGCGAGCAGTACTTC; CDR3: CATTGERTSGEQYF
J: TRBJ1-1; size: once; D: TRBD1; V: TRBV4-1; DNA: TGCGCCAGCAGCCCCTTGGGACAGGTGAACACTGAAGCTTTCTTT; CDR3: CASSPLGQVNTEAFF
J: TRBJ1-5; size: NA; D: TRBD1; V: TRBV6-2/TRBV6-3; DNA: TGTGCCAGCAGTAAAACAGGGGGCGCGGAGTATAGCAATCAGCCCCAGCATTTT; CDR3: CASSKTGGAEYSNQPQHF
J: TRBJ2-3; size: many; D: NA; V: TRBV29-1; DNA: TGCAGCGTTGTACCCTCGAAGGGGGGGAGCACAGATACGCAGTATTTT; CDR3: CSVVPSKGGSTDTQYF
J: TRBJ2-4; size: few; D: TRBD2; V: TRBV7-2; DNA: TGTGCCAGCAGCTTAGTCGGGACTAGCGCGAGAGAGCAGTACTTC; CDR3: CASSLVGTSAREQYF
J: TRBJ1-2; size: NA; D: NA; V: TRBV20-1; DNA: TGCAGTGCTAGTGCCCGCGGCTACACCTTC; CDR3: CSASARGYTF
J: TRBJ2-7; size: few; D: NA; V: TRBV25-1; DNA: TGTGCCAGCAGTGAACTAGCCTACGAGCAGTACTTC; CDR3: CASSELAYEQYF
J: TRBJ2-7; size: few; D: NA; V: TRBV4-2; DNA: TGTGCCAGCAGCCACGCGACAGCCAGTTCCTACGAGCAGTACTTC; CDR3: CASSHATASSYEQYF
J: TRBJ2-5; size: many; D: NA; V: TRBV4-2; DNA: TGTGCCAGCAGCCAAGGGACTGTAGAGACCCAGTACTTC; CDR3: CASSQGTVETQYF
J: TRBJ2-7; size: NA; D: NA; V: TRBV7-2; DNA: TGTGCCAGCAGCTTTGACCCAGGGCGCGAGCAGTACTTC; CDR3: CASSFDPGREQYF
J: TRBJ2-5; size: NA; D: NA; V: TRBV24-1; DNA: TGTGCCACCAGTGATTTCCGGGAAGAGACCCAGTACTTC; CDR3: CATSDFREETQYF